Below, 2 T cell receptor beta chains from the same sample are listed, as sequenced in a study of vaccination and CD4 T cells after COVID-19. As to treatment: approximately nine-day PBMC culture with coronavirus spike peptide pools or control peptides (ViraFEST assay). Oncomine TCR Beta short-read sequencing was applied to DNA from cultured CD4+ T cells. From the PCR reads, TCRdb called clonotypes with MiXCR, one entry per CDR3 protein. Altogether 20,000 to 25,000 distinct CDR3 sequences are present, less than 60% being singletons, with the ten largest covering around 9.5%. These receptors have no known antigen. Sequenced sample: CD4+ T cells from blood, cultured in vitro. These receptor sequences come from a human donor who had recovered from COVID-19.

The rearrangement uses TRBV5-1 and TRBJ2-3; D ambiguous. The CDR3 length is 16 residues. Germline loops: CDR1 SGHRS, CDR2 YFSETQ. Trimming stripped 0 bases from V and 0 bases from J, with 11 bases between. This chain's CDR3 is CASSLETATSTDTQYF. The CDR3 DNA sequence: TGCGCCAGCAGCTTGGAAACAGCTACTAGCACAGATACGCAGTATTTT.

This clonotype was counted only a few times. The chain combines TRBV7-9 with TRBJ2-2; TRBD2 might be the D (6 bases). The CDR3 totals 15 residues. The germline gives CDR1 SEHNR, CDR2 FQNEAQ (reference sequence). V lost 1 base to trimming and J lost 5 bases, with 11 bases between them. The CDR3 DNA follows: TGTGCCAGCAGCTTAGAGGTCGGACTAACCGGGGAGCTGTTTTTT. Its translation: CASSLEVGLTGELFF.